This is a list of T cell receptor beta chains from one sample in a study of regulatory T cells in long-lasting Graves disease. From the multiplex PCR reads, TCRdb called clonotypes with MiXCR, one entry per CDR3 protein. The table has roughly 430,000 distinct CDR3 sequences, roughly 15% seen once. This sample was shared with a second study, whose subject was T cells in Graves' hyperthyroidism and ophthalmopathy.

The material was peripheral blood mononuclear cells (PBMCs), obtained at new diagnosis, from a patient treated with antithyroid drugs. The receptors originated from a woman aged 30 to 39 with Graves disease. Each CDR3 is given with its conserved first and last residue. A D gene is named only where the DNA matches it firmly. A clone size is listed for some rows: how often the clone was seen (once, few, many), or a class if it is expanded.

CDR3 DNA: TGTGCCAGCAGCTCTTCGGGAGGATGGGAGACCCAGTACTTC
CDR3 protein: CASSSSGGWETQYF
clone size: many
V gene: TRBV3-1
D gene: TRBD2
J gene: TRBJ2-5

CDR3 DNA: TGTGCCAGCAGCTTGGGACTAGCGGGAGACATAGCCAAAAACATTCAGTACTTC
CDR3 protein: CASSLGLAGDIAKNIQYF
clone size: few
V gene: TRBV5-5
D gene: TRBD2
J gene: TRBJ2-4

CDR3 DNA: TGTGCCAGCAGCCCCGGTGTCGGGGACACCGGGGAGCTGTTTTTT
CDR3 protein: CASSPGVGDTGELFF
clone size: NA
V gene: TRBV5-8
D gene: NA
J gene: TRBJ2-2

CDR3 DNA: TGTGCCAGCAGTCCTTTGGGTTCCAGCGGGGGCTACGAGCAGTACTTC
CDR3 protein: CASSPLGSSGGYEQYF
clone size: many
V gene: TRBV28
D gene: TRBD2
J gene: TRBJ2-7

CDR3 DNA: TGTGCCAGCAGCTACCTTAACCACGAGCAGTACTTC
CDR3 protein: CASSYLNHEQYF
clone size: many
V gene: TRBV28
D gene: NA
J gene: TRBJ2-7

CDR3 DNA: TGTGCCAGCAGCTTAGATCCGAGGACGAGAGGCTACACCTTC
CDR3 protein: CASSLDPRTRGYTF
clone size: NA
V gene: TRBV7-6
D gene: NA
J gene: TRBJ1-2

CDR3 DNA: TGTGCCAGCAGCCAAGACGGGTATCAGCCCCAGCATTTT
CDR3 protein: CASSQDGYQPQHF
clone size: many
V gene: TRBV14
D gene: NA
J gene: TRBJ1-5

CDR3 DNA: TGTGCCAGCGGGGCAGATCAAGGCTATCAGCCCCAGCATTTT
CDR3 protein: CASGADQGYQPQHF
clone size: few
V gene: TRBV27
D gene: NA
J gene: TRBJ1-5

CDR3 DNA: TGTGCCAGCAGAATAGCGGGAGGGCCCCGGAATGAGCAGTTCTTC
CDR3 protein: CASRIAGGPRNEQFF
clone size: few
V gene: TRBV6-2/TRBV6-3
D gene: TRBD2
J gene: TRBJ2-1

CDR3 DNA: TGTGCCAGCTCACCAGCACCAACTAGTCACGAGCAGTACTTC
CDR3 protein: CASSPAPTSHEQYF
clone size: many
V gene: TRBV18
D gene: NA
J gene: TRBJ2-7

CDR3 DNA: TGTGCCAGCACCCCCGGGAGATACACTGAAGCTTTCTTT
CDR3 protein: CASTPGRYTEAFF
clone size: many
V gene: TRBV6-1
D gene: NA
J gene: TRBJ1-1

CDR3 DNA: TGTGCCAGCAGTTTATTGGGGAGGGGCCTCTCTCTCTACGAGCAGTACTTC
CDR3 protein: CASSLLGRGLSLYEQYF
clone size: few
V gene: TRBV12-3/TRBV12-4
D gene: TRBD2
J gene: TRBJ2-7

CDR3 DNA: TGTGCCAGCAGTTACCTCGGAGTAGGGGACATCCTTGAGAACACTGAAGCTTTCTTT
CDR3 protein: CASSYLGVGDILENTEAFF
clone size: NA
V gene: TRBV6-2/TRBV6-3
D gene: NA
J gene: TRBJ1-1

CDR3 DNA: TGTGCCAGCAGTACGGGACTGTTATACGAGCAGTACTTC
CDR3 protein: CASSTGLLYEQYF
clone size: NA
V gene: TRBV6-2/TRBV6-3
D gene: NA
J gene: TRBJ2-7

CDR3 DNA: TGTGCCAGCAGGGACCCGTGGTGGGGAACCGGGGAGCTGTTTTTT
CDR3 protein: CASRDPWWGTGELFF
clone size: NA
V gene: TRBV6-1
D gene: NA
J gene: TRBJ2-2

CDR3 DNA: TGCAGTGCTTCTAGCGGGAGGGCCTACAATGAGCAGTTCTTC
CDR3 protein: CSASSGRAYNEQFF
clone size: few
V gene: TRBV20-1
D gene: TRBD2
J gene: TRBJ2-1

CDR3 DNA: TGTGCCAGCAGCTCCCCCCGGGAGCCTTATGACGAGCAGTACTTC
CDR3 protein: CASSSPREPYDEQYF
clone size: NA
V gene: TRBV9
D gene: NA
J gene: TRBJ2-7

CDR3 DNA: TGTGCCAGCAGCATGACTAGCGGGAGGACTCCCTACGAGCAGTACTTC
CDR3 protein: CASSMTSGRTPYEQYF
clone size: many
V gene: TRBV7-9
D gene: TRBD2
J gene: TRBJ2-7

CDR3 DNA: TGTGCCAGCAAGTGGGGGGCTAGCGGGTACGAGCAGTACTTC
CDR3 protein: CASKWGASGYEQYF
clone size: many
V gene: TRBV11-2
D gene: TRBD2
J gene: TRBJ2-7

CDR3 DNA: TGTGCCAGCTCACCCATGGGACAAGAGACCCAGTACTTC
CDR3 protein: CASSPMGQETQYF
clone size: NA
V gene: TRBV18
D gene: NA
J gene: TRBJ2-5

CDR3 DNA: TGCAGTGCTAGAGACACCAAGACCCCGACGGGTGGGACCCAGTACTTC
CDR3 protein: CSARDTKTPTGGTQYF
clone size: many
V gene: TRBV20-1
D gene: NA
J gene: TRBJ2-5

CDR3 DNA: TGTGCCAGCACTTATAACAGGGGTAGAAACACTGAAGCTTCCTTT
CDR3 protein: CASTYNRGRNTEASF
clone size: many
V gene: TRBV6-5
D gene: TRBD1
J gene: TRBJ1-1

CDR3 DNA: TGTGCCACCAGTGATGCTGGACTAGACTACAATGAGCAGTTCTTC
CDR3 protein: CATSDAGLDYNEQFF
clone size: many
V gene: TRBV24-1
D gene: TRBD2
J gene: TRBJ2-1

CDR3 DNA: TGTGCCAGCAGCCCGGGAGACCCTATATACGAGCAGTACTTC
CDR3 protein: CASSPGDPIYEQYF
clone size: few
V gene: TRBV6-1
D gene: NA
J gene: TRBJ2-7

CDR3 DNA: TGTGCCACCAGCAGAGATGTTGGCCGGGGTATCTATAGCAATCAGCCCCAGCATTTT
CDR3 protein: CATSRDVGRGIYSNQPQHF
clone size: many
V gene: TRBV15
D gene: NA
J gene: TRBJ1-5

CDR3 DNA: TGCGCCAGCAGCCGGGTCGGTATTAGCTCCTACAATGAGCAGTTCTTC
CDR3 protein: CASSRVGISSYNEQFF
clone size: NA
V gene: TRBV5-1
D gene: NA
J gene: TRBJ2-1

CDR3 DNA: TGCAGTCCTCAACGAGGGACTAGCGGATACAATGAGCAGTTCTTC
CDR3 protein: CSPQRGTSGYNEQFF
clone size: many
V gene: TRBV20-1
D gene: TRBD2
J gene: TRBJ2-1

CDR3 DNA: TGTGCCACCACAGTGGCTAGCGGCACAGATACGCAGTATTTT
CDR3 protein: CATTVASGTDTQYF
clone size: many
V gene: TRBV2
D gene: NA
J gene: TRBJ2-3

CDR3 DNA: TGTGCCAGCGGTTTCGATCCGGGACAGGTCCACGAGCAGTACTTC
CDR3 protein: CASGFDPGQVHEQYF
clone size: NA
V gene: TRBV27
D gene: TRBD1
J gene: TRBJ2-7

CDR3 DNA: TGTGCCAGCAGCTTAGGTATTGCGGCGGGAGGGATGCCTTACGAGCAGTACTTC
CDR3 protein: CASSLGIAAGGMPYEQYF
clone size: many
V gene: TRBV7-9
D gene: TRBD2
J gene: TRBJ2-7

CDR3 DNA: TGTGCCAGCAGCTCGGGGTGGGCCCAGCCCCAGCATTTT
CDR3 protein: CASSSGWAQPQHF
clone size: many
V gene: TRBV7-6
D gene: NA
J gene: TRBJ1-5

CDR3 DNA: TGTGCCAGCAGTGGCGGGGCCGATGAGCAGTTCTTC
CDR3 protein: CASSGGADEQFF
clone size: many
V gene: TRBV2
D gene: NA
J gene: TRBJ2-1

CDR3 DNA: TGTGCCAGCGGGGACAGGGGAACGAGAAACATTCAGTACTTC
CDR3 protein: CASGDRGTRNIQYF
clone size: many
V gene: TRBV27
D gene: TRBD1
J gene: TRBJ2-4

CDR3 DNA: TGTGCCAGCAGTAGGGGACAGGGGAGCCACGAGCAGTACTTC
CDR3 protein: CASSRGQGSHEQYF
clone size: many
V gene: TRBV28
D gene: TRBD1
J gene: TRBJ2-7

CDR3 DNA: TGTGCCAGCTCAGAGGGGGCTAGCGGGTCCCTCGAGCAGTACTTC
CDR3 protein: CASSEGASGSLEQYF
clone size: many
V gene: TRBV18
D gene: NA
J gene: TRBJ2-7

CDR3 DNA: TGTGCCAGCAGACCGGACAGGGGCCGATCTGAAAAACTGTTTTTT
CDR3 protein: CASRPDRGRSEKLFF
clone size: NA
V gene: TRBV6-1
D gene: TRBD1
J gene: TRBJ1-4

CDR3 DNA: TGTGCCAGCAGTGTTAGGGCAGCTAGGAACATTCAGTACTTC
CDR3 protein: CASSVRAARNIQYF
clone size: many
V gene: TRBV2
D gene: NA
J gene: TRBJ2-4